The 2 T cell receptor beta chains listed next were all sequenced from one sample in a study of blood T cell repertoires in COVID-19. This table comes from immunoSEQ multiplex PCR, and its TCRdb copy is limited to in-frame clones, with some not included. The sample records 140,000 to 150,000 clones, more than 75% being singletons. The sample taken for sequencing was peripheral blood. These receptors all stem from a human donor with acute or convalescent COVID-19. The donor label of this sample is uncertain.

The rearrangement links TRBV5-5 to TRBJ2-7; 8 bases agree with TRBD2. Germline V gives CDR1 SGHKS, CDR2 YYEKEE (reference sequence). The CDR3 consists of 16 residues. Unmatched junction bases numbered 6, after V lost 1 base and J lost 0 bases. The CDR3 DNA reads as TGTGCCAGCAGCTTGTCGGCAGCGGGAGCCTCCTACGAGCAGTACGTC. It specifies CASSLSAAGASYEQYV.

The chain has TRBV11-2 and TRBJ2-1, with 9 positions matching TRBD1. The CDR3 runs 18 residues. Germline loops: CDR1 SGHAT, CDR2 FQNNGV. Trimming removed 5 bases from V and 5 bases from J; junction bases left unmatched: 16. CDR3 protein: CASSLRGDRAFRNNEQFF. The CDR3 DNA follows: TGTGCCAGCAGCCTTAGGGGGGACAGGGCGTTTAGGAACAATGAGCAGTTCTTC.